The 21 T cell receptor beta chains given below trace back to one sample, sequenced in a study of T cell repertoires in ileal Crohn's disease. Method: immunoSEQ multiplex PCR; TCRdb's copy keeps in-frame clones and lacks some. The data hold about 62,000 clones, with 85% to 90% observed a single time. The sample's time point: neoterminal ileum biopsy at postoperative endoscopy, about 6 months after surgery. Sequencing was done on a sample of ileal tissue. The receptors originated from an adult with Crohn's disease.

The V gene is TRBV29-1, the J gene TRBJ1-6; a weak D match, TRBD1 (6 bases). Per germline, CDR1 SQVTM and CDR2 ANQGSEA. CDR3 size: 13 residues. V dropped 4 bases and J dropped 6 bases, with 10 bases sitting between them. For the CDR3, the DNA is TGCAGCGTTGCGGACAGTCCTAATTCACCCCTCCACTTT. Amino acids: CSVADSPNSPLHF. The full variable domain, completed using reference TRBV29-1 and TRBJ1-6, is SAVISQKPSRDICQRGTSLTIQCQVDSQVTMMFWYRQQPGQSLTLIATANQGSEATYESGFVIDKFPISRPNLTFSTLTVSNMSPEDSSIYLCSVADSPNSPLHFGNGTRLTVT.

The chain combines TRBV6-1 with TRBJ2-7; TRBD1 matches 8 bases. This CDR3 contains 14 residues. The J segment lost 3 bases and the V segment lost 2 bases, leaving 3 bases of the junction unmatched. CDR1 is MNHNS and CDR2 is SASEGT in the germline V gene. The CDR3 spells CASSETGGLYEQYV. The DNA of the CDR3 is TGTGCCAGCAGTGAAACAGGGGGACTCTACGAGCAGTACGTC.

The rearrangement links TRBV5-1 to TRBJ2-3; D is unresolved. The V end was cut by 5 bases, the J end by 4 bases, with 14 bases between. Germline loops: CDR1 SGHRS, CDR2 YFSETQ. The CDR3 totals 14 residues. CDR3 bases: TGCGCCAGCAGACGTACCCTAGTTTCAGATACGCAGTATTTT. It codes for CASRRTLVSDTQYF.

The rearrangement links TRBV6-1 to TRBJ1-2; D may be TRBD1 (6 bases). The CDR3 extends over 13 amino acids. Trimming shortened V by 6 bases and J by 2 bases, and 10 bases separated the two germline ends. In germline, CDR1 is MNHNS, CDR2 SASEGT. The CDR3 loop is CASRRGQNYGYTF. The CDR3 DNA follows: TGTGCCAGCAGAAGAGGACAGAACTATGGCTACACCTTC.

The V and J genes are TRBV5-6 and TRBJ2-6; D unresolved. V lost 2 bases and J 0 bases, leaving 9 bases between the germline ends. This CDR3 contains 16 residues. CDR1 and CDR2 (germline): SGHDT, YYEEEE. The DNA of the CDR3 is TGTGCCAGCAGCTTTAGATTTAACTCTGGGGCCAACGTCCTGACTTTC. Translation: CASSFRFNSGANVLTF.

The chain links TRBV6-5 to TRBJ2-7; possibly TRBD1 for D (6 bases). Trimming shortened V by 4 bases and J by 6 bases, and 13 bases separated the two germline ends. The germline gives CDR1 MNHEY, CDR2 SVGAGI. CDR3 length equals 13 residues. In DNA form, the CDR3 reads TGTGCCAGCAGTTCACAGGGCGGGCGCGAGCAGTACTTC. Protein: CASSSQGGREQYF.

V gene TRBV5-5 combines with J gene TRBJ2-7, with D possibly TRBD1 on 5 matching bases. CDR1 and CDR2 (germline): SGHKS, YYEKEE (reference sequence). Trimming shortened V by 4 bases and J by 5 bases, and 19 bases separated the two germline ends. The CDR3 has 15 amino acids. CDR3 DNA sequence: TGTGCCAGCAGCAAGAACCCCCAGGGATGGAACGAGCAGTACTTC. Translated, it gives CASSKNPQGWNEQYF.

The gene calls are TRBV2 and TRBJ2-2; the match to TRBD2 covers 10 bases. The junction had 8 bases not matched to a gene; V was cut back by 2 bases and J by 5 bases. In germline, CDR1 is SNHLY, CDR2 FYNNEI. The CDR3 sequence is 17 residues long. The DNA of the CDR3 is TGTGCCAGCAGTGAATTTGCCAGCGGGGGGGTGACCGGGGAGCTGTTTTTT. It is translated as CASSEFASGGVTGELFF.

The chain is built from TRBV7-6 and TRBJ1-5; D ambiguous. Germline CDR1 SGHVS, CDR2 FNYEAQ. The V end lost 5 bases, the J end lost 4 bases, and 9 bases lay between the germline ends. This CDR3 is 13 amino acids long. The CDR3 loop is CASSRTDNQPQHF. The DNA of the CDR3 is TGTGCCAGCAGCCGAACTGATAATCAGCCCCAGCATTTT. Full variable domain (rest looked up from reference TRBV7-6 and TRBJ1-5): GAGVSQSPRYKVTKRGQDVALRCDPISGHVSLYWYRQALGQGPEFLTYFNYEAQQDKSGLPNDRFSAERPEGSISTLTIQRTEQRDSAMYRCASSRTDNQPQHFGDGTRLSIL.

This rearrangement joins TRBV4-3 to TRBJ2-6; possibly TRBD1 for D (6 bases). From germline, CDR1 is LGHNA and CDR2 YSLEER. The V end was cut by 1 base, the J end by 1 base, with 11 bases between. The CDR3 sequence is 17 residues long. The CDR3 DNA reads TGCGCCAGCAGCCAAGGTATCACAGGGTCTGGGGCCAACGTCCTGACTTTC. This codes for CASSQGITGSGANVLTF.

CDR3 sequence (DNA): TGTGCCAGTAGTGCGTCGACAGGGGGCTTTTACGAGCAGTACTTC. Its translation: CASSASTGGFYEQYF. This rearrangement joins TRBV19 to TRBJ2-7; 10 bases align to TRBD1. V shed 5 bases and J 4 bases; nucleotides not matched to a gene: 8. The CDR3 is made up of 15 amino acids. CDR1 and CDR2 (germline): LNHDA, SQIVND (reference sequence).

The chain employs TRBV4-1 and TRBJ2-5, with 11 bases that match TRBD2. CDR3 size: 18 residues. CDR1 is MGHRA and CDR2 is YSYEKL in the germline V gene. The ends lost 1 base at V and 1 base at J; junction bases unmatched: 8. CDR3 sequence reads: CASSQVSSGGASQETQYF. The CDR3 bases are TGCGCCAGCAGCCAAGTCAGTAGCGGGGGGGCCTCCCAAGAGACCCAGTACTTC.

This clone occurred a few times. The chain links TRBV6-5 to TRBJ1-6; the match to TRBD1 covers 7 bases. The CDR3 spans 15 residues. The V and J ends lost 5 bases and 8 bases, in that order; junction bases with no gene match: 9. The germline V gene encodes CDR1 MNHEY and CDR2 SVGAGI. This chain's CDR3 is CASSINRGKDSPLHF. The CDR3, as DNA: TGTGCCAGCAGTATCAACAGGGGAAAAGATTCACCCCTCCACTTT.

The J gene is TRBJ2-3, the V gene TRBV10-3; D is possibly TRBD2 (6 bases). The germline V gene encodes CDR1 ENHRY and CDR2 SYGVKD. This CDR3 region has 16 residues. The germline V and J ends were trimmed by 0 bases and 3 bases, with 13 bases remaining between them. The CDR3 DNA reads as TGTGCCATCAGTGAGTCGTTGGCGGGGAGGACAGATACGCAGTATTTT. Translating gives CAISESLAGRTDTQYF.

CDR3 residues: CAWDRLAGLVETQYF. The CDR3 DNA follows: TGTGCCTGGGATAGACTAGCGGGACTTGTAGAGACCCAGTACTTC. The rearrangement links TRBV30 to TRBJ2-5, with 11 bases identical to TRBD2. This CDR3 is built from 15 residues. Per germline, CDR1 GTSNPN and CDR2 SVGIG (reference sequence). With V trimmed by 5 bases and J by 4 bases, 9 bases remained unmatched.

The V call is TRBV2, the J call TRBJ2-5, with no clear D. The CDR3 is made up of 12 amino acids. Germline CDR1 SNHLY, CDR2 FYNNEI. Trimming stripped 6 bases from V and 5 bases from J, with 10 bases between. In nucleotides, the CDR3 is TGTGCCAGCAGGTTGCCTCAGGAGACCCAGTACTTC. It translates to CASRLPQETQYF.

CDR3 DNA sequence: TGTGCCTGGAGTGTAGCGGGGCCGGGTGGCAATCAGCCCCAGCATTTT. Translating gives CAWSVAGPGGNQPQHF. The V gene is TRBV30, the J gene TRBJ1-5; TRBD1 is a possible D gene (5 bases). The length of the CDR3 is 16 residues. Per germline, CDR1 GTSNPN and CDR2 SVGIG (reference sequence). Trimming took off 0 bases at V and 2 bases at J, with 14 bases between the two ends.

The chain joins TRBV7-9 to TRBJ1-5; a weak D match, TRBD1 (6 bases). CDR3 length: 15 residues. CDR1 and CDR2 from the germline V gene are SEHNR and FQNEAQ (reference sequence). V lost 1 base, J lost 4 bases, and 11 bases lay in between. The CDR3 DNA is TGTGCCAGCAGCTTAGGTGGGGGCCGAAATCAGCCCCAGCATTTT. It encodes CASSLGGGRNQPQHF.

Of note for this clone: Other nucleotide sequences in the sample specify the same CDR3. The J gene is TRBJ1-1, the V gene TRBV9; D remains ambiguous. The germline V gene encodes CDR1 SGDLS and CDR2 YYNGEE. Trimming cost V 0 bases and J 2 bases, with 5 bases left between them. This CDR3 has 13 amino acids. The CDR3: CASSVAVNTEAFF. The CDR3 region has the DNA TGTGCCAGCAGCGTAGCCGTTAACACTGAAGCTTTCTTT.

The chain links TRBV5-1 to TRBJ1-1; a possible D gene is TRBD1 (5 bases). V lost 4 bases and J lost 4, with 17 bases in between. Per germline, CDR1 SGHRS and CDR2 YFSETQ. The CDR3 is 15 amino acids. CDR3 DNA sequence: TGCGCCAGCAGCAAGGGGAACAATCCTCCCACTGAAGCTTTCTTT. This translates into CASSKGNNPPTEAFF.

The chain joins TRBV30 to TRBJ1-2; D unclear. Trimming cost V 2 bases and J 7 bases, with 8 bases left between them. The CDR3 has 11 amino acids. Germline values: CDR1 GTSNPN, CDR2 SVGIG (reference sequence). The CDR3 sequence: CAWSQATGYTF. Written as DNA, the CDR3 is TGTGCCTGGAGTCAAGCGACTGGCTACACCTTC. Looking up the rest from reference TRBV30 and TRBJ1-2 gives the full variable domain: SQTIHQWPATLVQPVGSPLSLECTVEGTSNPNLYWYRQAAGRGLQLLFYSVGIGQISSEVPQNLSASRPQDRQFILSSKKLLLSDSGFYLCAWSQATGYTFGSGTRLTVV.